This T cell receptor beta chain was sequenced in a study of CD8 T cells in ankylosing spondylitis. Study-wide results and limits: What seemed typical of ankylosing spondylitis blood was a TCR beta motif built from under 10 highly homologous variants. A number of the motif variants had already been described in reactive arthritis synovial fluid and blood. With a CD8+ phenotype, disease-linked clones were relatively rare in peripheral blood. Significantly higher representation of disease-linked clones was reported for matched ankylosing spondylitis synovial fluid.

The junction had 3 bases not matched to a gene; V was cut back by 6 bases and J by 4 bases. Germline V gene lookup returns CDR1 MDHEN and CDR2 SYDVKM. This CDR3 is built from 13 residues. Making use of molecular barcodes, quantitative 5'-RACE generated TCR beta libraries. TCRdb re-called the 5' RACE reads through MiXCR, storing one row per CDR3 protein. The sample consists of 500,000 to 650,000 distinct CDR3 sequences, about 5.2% of them appearing once. This clonotype was picked up many times. Antigen specificity is unknown. The chain couples TRBV28 to TRBJ2-4, with TRBD1 identical over 7 bases. This clonotype was sampled from a male donor with ankylosing spondylitis. Sequenced input: blood, either unsorted or a sorted T cell fraction (not recorded which). In DNA, the CDR3 is TGTGCCAGCAGATCGACAGGGAAAAACATTCAGTACTTC. Its translation: CASRSTGKNIQYF.